The 8 T cell receptor beta chains below all came from one sample that was sequenced in a study of tumor and adjacent non-tumor tissue in lung cancer. TCRbeta libraries were built with three rounds of nested PCR, modified from ARM-PCR. TCRdb processed the multiplex PCR reads anew with MiXCR; each CDR3 protein has one entry. The data hold approximately 120,000 distinct CDR3 sequences, with 60% to 80% observed a single time. The template was RNA from unsorted bulk tissue. Sequencing input: lung tumor tissue. The receptors were sampled from a woman in her sixties with non-small cell lung cancer.

A word on this clonotype: One end of the junction is discordant with germline, which a read error may explain. V usage is TRBV11-1 and J usage is TRBJ1-2, with D possibly matching TRBD1 (6 bases). This CDR3 comprises 14 residues. The V gene's germline CDR1 is SGHAT and CDR2 FQDESV (reference sequence). The CDR3 protein is CGSRSQGQIYGYTF. DNA for the CDR3: TGTGGCAGCCGCTCACAGGGCCAGATCTATGGCTACACCTTC.

Comments on this clonotype: This may arise from a read error, as a much more abundant clone is one base away. The chain uses TRBV6-6 and TRBJ2-1, with 9 bases that match TRBD1. Germline loops: CDR1 MNHNY, CDR2 SVGAGI (reference sequence). Trimming took 6 bases from V and 8 from J; bases not matched to a gene: 5. CDR3 size: 13 residues. CDR3 protein: CASRETGGDEQFF. CDR3 sequence (DNA): TGTGCCAGCAGGGAAACAGGGGGCGATGAGCAGTTCTTC.

About this clonotype: A much bigger clone sits one base away, suggesting this may be a read error. This rearrangement joins TRBV20-1 to TRBJ2-2; D unresolved. Germline CDR1 DFQATT, CDR2 SNEGSKA (reference sequence). This CDR3 is built from 14 residues. CDR3 DNA sequence: TGCAGTGCTAGTAGGCCACTCAACACCAGGGAGCTGTTTTTT. It encodes CSASRPLNTRELFF.

Details on this clonotype: This could be a read error, since a much larger clone is one nucleotide away. The V and J genes are TRBV20-1 and TRBJ2-5; 8 bases agree with TRBD2. Germline V gene lookup returns CDR1 DFQATT and CDR2 SNEGSKA (reference sequence). Losses at the gene ends were 0 bases for V and 5 bases for J; bases not matched to a gene: 11. The CDR3 runs to 16 residues. The CDR3 region has the DNA TGCAGTGCTAGAGATTGGATCGGGAGGGCCCGTGAGACCCAGTACTTC. This encodes CSARDWIGRARETQYF.

A word on this clonotype: Mismatch with germline at one junction end may stem from a read error. The genes are TRBV6-2 or TRBV6-3 and TRBJ2-4; D perhaps matches TRBD1 (5 bases). CDR1 and CDR2 from the germline V gene are MNHEY and SVGEGT. This CDR3 is 17 amino acids long. Here the CDR3 reads CASSYGLSGIAKNIQYF. The CDR3 bases are TGTGCCAGCAGTTACGGATTGTCAGGGATCGCCAAGAACATTCAGTACTTC.

To note about this clonotype: One end of the junction is discordant with germline, which a read error may explain. The CDR3 DNA follows: TGTACCAGCAGCTTAGCGGGTCTCTATCCCTATGGCTACACCTTC. Translation gives CTSSLAGLYPYGYTF. The chain combines TRBV11-2 with TRBJ1-2; D not resolved. Germline V lookup: CDR1 SGHAT, CDR2 FQNNGV. The CDR3 is made up of 15 amino acids.

As concerns this clonotype: At one of its ends the junction is not consistent with the germline gene, which may arise from a read error. V and J are TRBV6-2 or TRBV6-3 and TRBJ2-2; 8 bases map to TRBD2. Germline lookup yields CDR1 MNHEY and CDR2 SVGEGT. The CDR3 spans 20 residues. The CDR3 protein is CASSYLLAGPTRVNIGGLFF. In nucleotides, the CDR3 is TGTGCCAGCAGTTACTTGTTAGCGGGACCCACGCGGGTTAACATCGGGGGGCTGTTTTTT.

Comments on this clonotype: The junction shows a germline mismatch at one end, possibly a read error. V and J are TRBV12-3 or TRBV12-4 and TRBJ2-4; 7 bases are shared with TRBD1. The CDR3 is 16 amino acids. The CDR3 DNA reads as TGTGTCAGCAGTTTAGACCAGACAGGGATGAGGAACGTTCAGTACTTC. It specifies CVSSLDQTGMRNVQYF.